A single TCR beta chain is shown here with its context. Following a re-call of the 5' RACE reads, TCRdb has one entry per CDR3 protein and lacks DNA. Its table lists around 100,000 distinct CDR3 sequences. These data belong to a study of monozygotic twins with inflammatory bowel disease. Germline CDR1 reads SGHAT; CDR2 reads FQDESV (reference sequence). CDR3 size: 20 residues. Sample: blood. The sequence came from a human donor with ulcerative colitis or Crohn's disease, or a healthy co-twin of an affected twin (not recorded which). This chain joins TRBV11-1 and TRBJ2-2; TCRdb names TRBD1, which stays unverified in the absence of DNA. The CDR3 region is CASSLEGENDESVGPGELFF.